Given below is one TCR beta chain in context. Its specificity is unknown. This sample is part of a study of radiotherapy plus CTLA-4 blockade in lung cancer. The wider study: Of all patients, approximately 18% responded objectively and roughly 31% showed disease control.

Alongside CTLA-4 blockade with ipilimumab, patients with chemo-refractory metastatic non-small-cell lung cancer received focal radiation. TCRdb's table, derived via immunoSEQ multiplex PCR, lists solely in-frame clones and lacks some. This table holds roughly 90,000 clones, approximately 82% found once. Study-wide results and limits: After treatment with radiotherapy plus ipilimumab, TCR clones that came from the tumor expanded in blood. Reports identified early blood T cell clone dynamics, with interferon-beta, as the best response predictor.

The CDR3 spans 15 residues. Germline V lookup: CDR1 MNHNY, CDR2 SVGAGI (reference sequence). Trimming took off 2 bases at V and 2 bases at J, with 12 bases between the two ends. The source of this sequence is a human donor with non-small cell lung cancer that progressed on radiotherapy plus ipilimumab. The sample in question was peripheral blood, obtained from a patient treated with radiotherapy plus ipilimumab. The chain joins TRBV6-6 to TRBJ1-2; the D gene is possibly TRBD1 (6 bases). The CDR3 nucleotides read TGTGCCAGCAGTTACGGCTCTCAGGGGAACTATGGCTACACCTTC. This encodes CASSYGSQGNYGYTF.